This T cell receptor beta chain was found in a study of blood T cell repertoires in COVID-19. Study-level background: Sources were T cells, B-cell-depleted T cells, or PBMCs; the material itself was cDNA or gDNA.

In the study's own analysis: Researchers report that nucleated cell counts were estimated from reference gene primer amplification. Sequenced by immunoSEQ multiplex PCR; TCRdb stores in-frame clones only, minus some. D and trimming come from the DNA, and the V and J calls and clone size come from that table. This sample has hundreds of thousands of clones, with about 89% found just once. Participants' own reports of clinical history determined their cohort assignment. Recovered participants had two consecutive negative NP/OP PCR tests, healthcare professional clearance, or symptom resolution. The germline V gene encodes CDR1 SGDLS and CDR2 YYNGEE. The CDR3 runs 14 residues. Germline trimming cut 2 bases from V and 6 bases from J; bases unmatched to any gene: 0.

This sequence was found in a woman between 40 and 50 years old who had recovered from COVID-19. V and J are TRBV9 and TRBJ1-6; TRBD1 agrees at 9 bases. The sequencing input was PBMCs or T cells enriched from blood (not recorded which). The CDR3 loop reads CASSVGQGNSPLHF. The CDR3 DNA reads TGTGCCAGCAGCGTGGGACAGGGTAATTCACCCCTCCACTTT.